This T cell receptor beta chain was recovered during a study of cytomegalovirus exposure and HLA in healthy donors. Overall study findings and caveats: In a later analysis, HLA-associated TCR beta chains were more clonally expanded than equally common others.

The V and J ends lost 4 bases and 9 bases, in that order; junction bases with no gene match: 5. Germline V gene sequence: CDR1 SEHNR, CDR2 FQNEAQ (reference sequence). The CDR3 totals 15 residues. Comment on this clone: No antigen is known for it.

PCR was performed using 60 Vbeta and 13 Jbeta primers. The method was immunoSEQ multiplex PCR; TCRdb's version includes in-frame clones alone and lacks a portion of them. The sample includes around 100,000 clones. The receptor comes from a woman in her twenties or thirties in good health and CMV-seronegative. Sequenced sample: PBMCs. The rearrangement links TRBV7-9 to TRBJ2-1; 14 nucleotides align to TRBD2. The CDR3 region is CASSSGLAGAGEQFF. The CDR3, as DNA: TGTGCCAGCAGCTCGGGACTAGCGGGAGCTGGTGAGCAGTTCTTC. The full variable domain, its missing parts supplied by reference TRBV7-9 and TRBJ2-1, is DTGVSQNPRHKITKRGQNVTFRCDPISEHNRLYWYRQTLGQGPEFLTYFQNEAQLEKSRLLSDRFSAERPKGSFSTLEIQRTEQGDSAMYLCASSSGLAGAGEQFFGPGTRLTVL.